These 17 T cell receptor beta chains originate from one sample sequenced in a study of cytomegalovirus exposure and HLA in healthy donors. The protocol was immunoSEQ multiplex PCR, while the TCRdb copy is restricted to in-frame clones and leaves out a portion. The profile shows around 300,000 clones, approximately 83% of them singletons. The sample taken for sequencing was PBMCs. The receptors shown here come from a woman aged 18-35 years in good health and CMV-seronegative.

This chain links TRBV20-1 with TRBJ2-7; D is uncertain. Germline CDR1 reads DFQATT; CDR2 reads SNEGSKA (reference sequence). This CDR3 has 11 residues. Trimming stripped 3 bases from V and 3 bases from J, with 6 bases between. CDR3 in DNA: TGCAGTGCTAGCGTATACTACGAGCAGTACTTC. Translation gives CSASVYYEQYF.

The chain employs TRBV5-1 and TRBJ2-2, with TRBD1 matching 7 bases. This CDR3 contains 14 residues. Germline V gene lookup returns CDR1 SGHRS and CDR2 YFSETQ. V was pared by 3 bases and J by 4 bases, with 3 bases of the junction left unmatched. CDR3 in amino acids: CASSWTGSTGELFF. The CDR3 DNA reads TGCGCCAGCAGCTGGACAGGATCCACCGGGGAGCTGTTTTTT.

The chain combines TRBV18 with TRBJ1-2; 7 positions agree with TRBD1. The germline CDR1 and CDR2 sequences are KGHSH and LQKENI. The trim removed 6 bases at V and 3 bases at J, leaving 7 bases unmatched. The CDR3 loop spans 14 amino acids. The CDR3 is CASSHDREHYGYTF. For the CDR3, the DNA is TGTGCCAGCTCTCACGACAGGGAGCACTATGGCTACACCTTC.

The chain uses TRBV2 and TRBJ2-5; 9 bases map to TRBD1. After removal of 6 bases from V and 2 bases from J, the junction contained 1 base not matched to a gene. In germline, CDR1 is SNHLY, CDR2 FYNNEI. The CDR3 spans 13 residues. The CDR3, as DNA: TGTGCCAGCAGGGACAGGGGACAAGAGACCCAGTACTTC. This encodes CASRDRGQETQYF. The variable domain in full, with the rest retrieved from reference TRBV2 and TRBJ2-5, is EPEVTQTPSHQVTQMGQEVILRCVPISNHLYFYWYRQILGQKVEFLVSFYNNEISEKSEIFDDQFSVERPDGSNFTLKIRSTKLEDSAMYFCASRDRGQETQYFGPGTRLLVL.

There are a few counts of this clone. The rearrangement uses TRBV6-5 and TRBJ1-2, with D possibly matching TRBD1 (5 bases). V lost 0 bases and J 6 bases, leaving 14 bases between the germline ends. Germline assignment: CDR1 MNHEY and CDR2 SVGAGI. CDR3 length: 15 residues. In DNA, the CDR3 is TGTGCCAGCAGTTACTCCCCTGGAGGGGTGGATGGCTACACCTTC. The encoded protein is CASSYSPGGVDGYTF.

The genes are TRBV5-1 and TRBJ2-2; D not resolved. The CDR3 covers 14 residues. V was trimmed by 0 bases and J by 6 bases, leaving 9 bases between them. Germline CDR1 and CDR2: SGHRS and YFSETQ. The DNA for the CDR3 is TGCGCCAGCAGCTTGGTAGTAGAGGCCGGGGAGCTGTTTTTT. Protein sequence: CASSLVVEAGELFF.

V and J are TRBV6-1 and TRBJ1-1; D unresolved. The germline V and J ends were trimmed by 4 bases and 6 bases, with 12 bases remaining between them. Germline loops: CDR1 MNHNS, CDR2 SASEGT. This CDR3 comprises 13 residues. DNA for the CDR3: TGTGCCAGCAGTGTTACTTCGCAATCTGAAGCTTTCTTT. It translates to CASSVTSQSEAFF.

V gene TRBV19 combines with J gene TRBJ2-1; possible D gene TRBD1, 5 bases. CDR3 length: 14 residues. Looked up from germline, CDR1 is LNHDA and CDR2 is SQIVND (reference sequence). Trimming left V 5 bases short and J 8 bases short, with 16 bases between. CDR3 protein: CASSDSGEEYEQFF. In DNA, the CDR3 is TGTGCCAGTAGTGACAGTGGGGAAGAGTATGAGCAGTTCTTC.

The chain has TRBV9 and TRBJ1-1; D is uncertain. CDR3 length equals 13 residues. Germline CDR1 SGDLS, CDR2 YYNGEE. Trimming took 3 bases from V and 0 from J, leaving 6 bases between them. Here the CDR3 reads CASSGEVNTEAFF. The CDR3 DNA reads TGTGCCAGCAGCGGGGAGGTGAACACTGAAGCTTTCTTT.

CDR3 sequence: CASSLGDSYNEQFF. CDR3 nucleotides: TGTGCCAGCAGCTTGGGGGACAGTTATAATGAGCAGTTCTTC. This chain links TRBV5-6 with TRBJ2-1; 7 nucleotides line up with TRBD1. The junction had 4 bases not matched to a gene; V was cut back by 0 bases and J by 7 bases. The CDR3 loop spans 14 amino acids. Germline V gene data show CDR1 as SGHDT and CDR2 as YYEEEE.

The chain is built from TRBV5-1 and TRBJ2-7; D gene unclear. The CDR3 covers 13 residues. Trimming removed 4 bases from V and 2 bases from J, with 10 bases in between. Germline V gene lookup returns CDR1 SGHRS and CDR2 YFSETQ. The CDR3 DNA reads TGCGCCAGCAGCCCTGACGGAGCCTACGAGCAGTACTTC. This translates into CASSPDGAYEQYF.

This rearrangement joins TRBV28 to TRBJ2-7; 8 nucleotides match TRBD1. Germline lookup yields CDR1 MDHEN and CDR2 SYDVKM. V shed 2 bases and J 2 bases; nucleotides not matched to a gene: 5. The CDR3 covers 15 residues. CDR3 nucleotide sequence: TGTGCCAGCAGTTTAAGGACAGGGACAACCTACGAGCAGTACTTC. Translated: CASSLRTGTTYEQYF.

This clone showed up just once. The chain has TRBV10-3 and TRBJ1-3; TRBD1 matches at 8 bases. The junction had 1 base not matched to a gene; V was cut back by 0 bases and J by 0 bases. CDR3 size: 16 residues. Germline V gene lookup returns CDR1 ENHRY and CDR2 SYGVKD. CDR3 coding DNA: TGTGCCATCAGTGAGTCGACAGGGGCCTCTGGAAACACCATATATTTT. Protein sequence: CAISESTGASGNTIYF.

The chain links TRBV27 to TRBJ2-7; TRBD2 is a possible D gene (7 bases). V was trimmed by 0 bases and J by 3 bases, leaving 18 bases between them. Germline V gives CDR1 MNHEY, CDR2 SMNVEV (reference sequence). This CDR3 has 17 amino acids. The CDR3 DNA follows: TGTGCCAGCAGTTTATCGGGGGGGCTAGCCGACTTCTACGAGCAGTACTTC. Protein sequence: CASSLSGGLADFYEQYF.

This rearrangement joins TRBV5-1 to TRBJ2-6; perhaps TRBD1 as D (5 bases). Germline CDR1 SGHRS, CDR2 YFSETQ. The CDR3 has 15 residues. Trimming shortened V by 2 bases and J by 3 bases, and 9 bases separated the two germline ends. CDR3 DNA: TGCGCCAGCAGCTTCGCAGGGATTGGGGCCAACGTCCTGACTTTC. Protein: CASSFAGIGANVLTF.

The chain recombines TRBV28 with TRBJ1-1; 8 positions agree with TRBD1. The ends lost 6 bases at V and 3 bases at J; junction bases unmatched: 6. The CDR3 sequence is 14 residues long. CDR1 is MDHEN, CDR2 SYDVKM, per germline. CDR3 bases: TGTGCCAGCAGCTCGACAGGGGAATACACTGAAGCTTTCTTT. Protein: CASSSTGEYTEAFF. The whole variable domain, remainder taken from reference TRBV28 and TRBJ1-1, is DVKVTQSSRYLVKRTGEKVFLECVQDMDHENMFWYRQDPGLGLRLIYFSYDVKMKEKGDIPEGYSVSREKKERFSLILESASTNQTSMYLCASSSTGEYTEAFFGQGTRLTVV.

This chain uses TRBV29-1 with TRBJ1-3; D may be TRBD1 (6 bases). V was trimmed by 5 bases and J by 3 bases, leaving 20 bases between them. The CDR3 extends over 16 amino acids. Germline V gene lookup returns CDR1 SQVTM and CDR2 ANQGSEA. CDR3 in amino acids: CSVPPFRDKIGNTIYF. In DNA form, the CDR3 reads TGCAGCGTTCCCCCCTTCCGGGACAAGATTGGAAACACCATATATTTT.